This T cell receptor (beta chain) stems from a study of shared clonotypes between healthy human individuals. CDR1 is SQVTM, CDR2 ANQGSEA, per germline. This CDR3 comprises 15 residues. The V and J ends lost 4 bases and 3 bases respectively, with 19 bases between them. The method was immunoSEQ multiplex PCR; TCRdb's version includes in-frame clones alone and lacks a portion of them. This table holds about 750,000 clones, around 93% found once. Terminally differentiated effector memory CD45RA+ cells were excluded from the naive CD8 cells, which were CD45RO-negative and positively selected for CCR7. This sequence joins TRBV29-1 and TRBJ2-7; D is perhaps TRBD1 (6 bases). This clonotype was obtained from a man younger than 45 in good health. The specimen sequenced was naive CD8+ T cells sorted from blood. CDR3 nucleotide sequence: TGCAGCGTTGTCATTGGGGGCATTAAAAACTACGAGCAGTACTTC. Amino acid sequence: CSVVIGGIKNYEQYF.